Sequencing of this TCR beta chain was carried out in a study of T-cell memory formation after mild COVID-19. Study-level results: In pre-infection memory, a portion of responding clones appeared, which suggested that cross-reactive memory joined. Clones from the second wave (peaking day 37) had unconfirmed SARS-CoV-2 specificity.

Details on this clonotype: Antigen: not known. The junction and the germline gene differ at one end; a read error may be behind it.

From the 5' RACE reads, TCRdb called clonotypes with MiXCR, one entry per CDR3 protein. This sample has about 84,000 distinct CDR3 sequences; approximately 13% occur once, and the top ten carry roughly 30%. Sequenced input: PBMCs or a T cell subset sorted from them (not recorded which). This sequence originates from an adult woman who had mild COVID-19 (a few samples of this study predate the infection). Cell type and time point are not known.

CDR3: CASSLGDESFEQYF. The CDR3 DNA sequence: TGTGCCAGCAGTTTAGGGGACGAGTCCTTCGAGCAGTACTTC. The V call is TRBV12-3 or TRBV12-4, the J call TRBJ2-7; tentatively, D is TRBD1 or TRBD2 (5 bases each). The CDR3 runs to 14 residues.